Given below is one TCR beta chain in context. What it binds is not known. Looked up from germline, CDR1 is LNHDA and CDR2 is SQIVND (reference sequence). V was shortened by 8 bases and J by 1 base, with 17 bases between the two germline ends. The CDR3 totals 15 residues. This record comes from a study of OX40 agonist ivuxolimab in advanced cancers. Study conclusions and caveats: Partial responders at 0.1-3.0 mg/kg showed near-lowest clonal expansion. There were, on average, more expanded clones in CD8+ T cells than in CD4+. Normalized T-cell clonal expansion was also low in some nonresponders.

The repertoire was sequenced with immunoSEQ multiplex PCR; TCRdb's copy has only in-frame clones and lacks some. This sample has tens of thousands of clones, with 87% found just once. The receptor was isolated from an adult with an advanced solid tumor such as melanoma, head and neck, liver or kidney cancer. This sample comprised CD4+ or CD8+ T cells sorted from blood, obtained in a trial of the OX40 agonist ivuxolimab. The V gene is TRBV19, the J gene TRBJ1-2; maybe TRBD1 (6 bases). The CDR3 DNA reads TGTGCCAGTGAGCGCCGCGGGACATTTAACTATGGCTACACCTTC. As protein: CASERRGTFNYGYTF.